Below, 5 T cell receptor beta chains from the same sample are listed, as sequenced in a study of blood T cells in healthy people across ages. A second 7 to 11 cycle PCR used barcoded and J-beta primers. TCRdb processed the 5' RACE reads anew with MiXCR; each CDR3 protein has one entry. In the table there are around 650,000 distinct CDR3 sequences, 40% to 50% of which are singletons. The sequencing input was blood. The source of these receptors is a man of 80 years or more in good health.

This sequence joins TRBV25-1 and TRBJ1-4, with a possible D match to TRBD1 (6 bases). This CDR3 contains 15 residues. The ends were cut back, 4 bases at V and 4 bases at J, with 13 bases in the middle. Germline CDR1 is MGHDK and CDR2 is SYGVNS. DNA of the CDR3: TGTGCCAGCAGTGGTCACAGGGAAATTAATGAAAAACTGTTTTTT. The encoded protein is CASSGHREINEKLFF.

This clonotype was seen just once. The genes are TRBV9 and TRBJ1-4; no clear D. V lost 5 bases to trimming and J lost 5 bases, with 13 bases between them. CDR3 length equals 14 residues. Germline CDR1 and CDR2: SGDLS and YYNGEE. CDR3 residues: CASSAGFANEKLFF. The CDR3 DNA is TGTGCCAGCAGTGCCGGGTTCGCCAATGAAAAACTGTTTTTT.

This clonotype appeared a few times. This chain joins TRBV4-3 and TRBJ1-6; TRBD1 is a possible D gene (5 bases). Germline V gene data show CDR1 as LGHNA and CDR2 as YSLEER. V was trimmed by 0 bases and J by 10 bases, leaving 13 bases between them. This CDR3 spans 15 amino acids. CDR3 in DNA: TGCGCCAGCAGCCAAGATGAGGGGTCCTCGTCACCCCTCCACTTT. Protein product: CASSQDEGSSSPLHF.

This clonotype was recorded a few times. The V call is TRBV2, the J call TRBJ2-7; tentatively, D is TRBD1 (5 bases). V dropped 7 bases and J dropped 2 bases, with 12 bases sitting between them. This CDR3 is 13 amino acids long. The germline V gene encodes CDR1 SNHLY and CDR2 FYNNEI. The CDR3 protein is CASIFTGAYEQYF. The DNA of the CDR3 is TGTGCCAGCATTTTTACAGGCGCCTACGAGCAGTACTTC.

V gene TRBV20-1 combines with J gene TRBJ2-4, with 7 bases matching TRBD2. The J call may be faulty, since TRBJ2-7 better matches the DNA end. Germline V gene lookup returns CDR1 DFQATT and CDR2 SNEGSKA (reference sequence). There are 15 residues in the CDR3. The CDR3 sequence is CSARAAREPTYEQYF. The CDR3 DNA reads TGCAGTGCTAGAGCAGCGCGGGAGCCCACCTACGAGCAGTACTTC.